This T cell receptor beta chain derives from a study of a mutant IDH1 vaccine in newly diagnosed glioma. Study in general: In weeks 1, 3, 5, 7, 11, 15, 19 and 23, patients were immunized, eight times in all. Every participant had undergone radiotherapy, temozolomide, or both before, and most underwent both. Study-wide points: Altogether, about 93% of patients exhibited vaccine-induced immune responses.

The assay was immunoSEQ multiplex PCR, and TCRdb's table has in-frame clones only and misses some. The sample lists 50,000 to 85,000 clones, under 90% occurring once. As regards this clone: What it binds is unknown.

Stated time point: week 23, last vaccination. Mutant IDH1 20-mer peptide, at 300 ug, made up each vaccine dose, with topical imiquimod. Germline CDR1 and CDR2: LNHDA and SQIVND (reference sequence). CDR3 length: 17 residues. V trimming: 4 bases; J trimming: 9 bases; junction bases outside the gene matches: 15. The sample was PBMCs, taken from a glioma patient whose treatment included an IDH1 peptide vaccine. The receptor was isolated from a man aged 18 to 30 with glioma. The genes are TRBV19 and TRBJ2-1, with TRBD2 matching over 10 bases. CDR3 bases: TGTGCCAGTAGTACCATTCTAGCGGGAGACGAGACGGCTGAGCAGTTCTTC. Protein sequence: CASSTILAGDETAEQFF.